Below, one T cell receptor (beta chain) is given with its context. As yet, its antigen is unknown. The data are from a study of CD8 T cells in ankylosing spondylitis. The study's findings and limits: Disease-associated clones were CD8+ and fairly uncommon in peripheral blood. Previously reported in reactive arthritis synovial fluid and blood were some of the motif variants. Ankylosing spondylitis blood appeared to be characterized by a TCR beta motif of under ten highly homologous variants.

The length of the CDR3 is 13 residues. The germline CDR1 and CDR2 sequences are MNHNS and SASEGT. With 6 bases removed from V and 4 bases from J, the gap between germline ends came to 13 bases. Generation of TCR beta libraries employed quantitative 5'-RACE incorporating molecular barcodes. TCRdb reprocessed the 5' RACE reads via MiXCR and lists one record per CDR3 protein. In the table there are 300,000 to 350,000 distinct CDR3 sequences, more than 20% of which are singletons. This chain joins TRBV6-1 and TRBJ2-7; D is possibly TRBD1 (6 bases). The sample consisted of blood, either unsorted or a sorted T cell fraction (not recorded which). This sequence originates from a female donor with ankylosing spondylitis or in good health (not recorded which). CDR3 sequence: CASRRTVKYEQYF. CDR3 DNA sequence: TGTGCCAGCAGACGGACAGTCAAATACGAGCAGTACTTC.